This T cell receptor (beta chain) was observed in a study of blood T cells in healthy people across ages. Peripheral blood was drawn, approximately 9.5 milliliters per donor. A J-beta primer mix and a sample-barcoded 5' primer were used in a second PCR of about 6 to 12 cycles. Unique molecular identifiers of 12 random nucleotides labeled each cDNA. TCRdb passed the 5' RACE reads through MiXCR, listing each CDR3 protein once. The data hold hundreds of thousands of distinct CDR3 sequences, with 58% observed a single time. Points from the study as a whole: PBMCs left unsorted prevented a conclusive naive versus antigen-experienced comparison.

Deletions cut 2 bases from V and 5 bases from J, with 0 bases between. From germline, CDR1 is DFQATT and CDR2 SNEGSKA (reference sequence). This CDR3 region has 10 residues. This clonotype was observed a few times. Its matching antigen is unknown. The chain couples TRBV20-1 to TRBJ1-4; D not certain. Source material: blood. This receptor was obtained from a man aged 30 to 45 in good health. This CDR3 is CSARNEKLFF. The CDR3 DNA is TGCAGTGCTAGAAATGAAAAACTGTTTTTT.